This T cell receptor (beta chain) is drawn from a study of T cells after yellow fever vaccination. In this sample, this clonotype turned up many times. The antigen remains unidentified. Findings of the study overall: Most primary-vaccination clones reappeared after the booster (about 96% CD4, approximately 88% CD8).

As TCR cDNA was made by 5'RACE template switching, a universal primer site and UMIs were added. MiXCR, applied by TCRdb to the 5' RACE reads, yields one record per CDR3 protein. The sample lists 25,000 to 35,000 distinct CDR3 sequences, 5% occurring once. This CDR3 is built from 13 residues. V gave up 10 bases and J gave up 4 bases, with 14 bases separating them. The V gene's germline CDR1 is MRHNA and CDR2 SNTAGT. The chain combines TRBV6-4 with TRBJ2-1; a possible D gene is TRBD2 (6 bases). This TCR came from a man aged 25-45 years who received the YFV17D yellow fever vaccine. The material was CD8+ T cells sorted from PBMCs, obtained 10 days after the yellow fever booster vaccination. The DNA for the CDR3 is TGTGCCACCTCCACGGGGGAGTACAATGAGCAGTTCTTC. Translating it yields CATSTGEYNEQFF.